This T cell receptor beta chain was obtained from a study of Tregs in tolerant kidney transplant recipients (dated by TCRdb to the late 2010s). In terms of the full investigation: The study used TCRbeta sequencing to identify donor-specific regulatory T cells before combined kidney and bone marrow transplantation, then tracked those cells after transplant. TCRbeta repertoire sequencing was used in 3 healthy controls to compare several ways of expanding Tregs specific for an allogeneic donor.

Thawed PBMCs were FACS-sorted into unstimulated Tregs (CD4+CD25+CD127-), CD4+ non-Tregs (CD4+CD25-), CD4 cells and CD8 cells. Before Treg sorting, thawed PBMCs were rested overnight at 37°C with 200 IU/ml IL-2. Blood from healthy controls was obtained either as purchased buffy coats or from healthy volunteers. Healthy control blood was processed to PBMCs with a Ficoll density gradient and then cryopreserved, whereas patient PBMCs were collected both before and after transplant. For TCRbeta CDR3 sequencing, genomic DNA was extracted from sorted cells using the QIAGEN DNeasy Blood and Tissue Kit. High-throughput TCRbeta CDR3 sequencing, which included PCR amplification with bias correction and internal controls, was done commercially through immunoSEQ. The paper's data handling went like this. Unique productive TCRbeta sequences were defined by CDR3 nucleotide sequence where primers matched, otherwise by CDR3 amino acid sequence with Vbeta and Jbeta genes. As a correction for sorting error, sequences shared between sorted populations at a frequency ratio of 2:1 or less were discarded, and the remaining shared sequences were assigned to the higher population. Sequences were defined as donor-reactive when expanded at least 5-fold in CFSE-low cells versus unstimulated cells and present at a frequency of at least 0.01% in CFSE-low cells. Repertoire divergence was quantified by Jensen-Shannon divergence using the top 100 TCRbeta sequences ranked by frequency. For any sample with multiple sequencing runs, sorting error was corrected in each run separately before the runs were pooled. TCRdb holds this immuneACCESS table with in-frame rearrangements only. Some clones are missing; in checked studies, unresolved V genes explain under half, and the rest has no known cause. The V and J calls and the clone size are those of that table, but D and trimming were determined from the DNA. The sample includes around 20,000 clones, with 65% to 90% observed a single time. Of the sample, more than 2% falls within the top ten clones.

The research as a whole found: Expanding Tregs with activated donor B cells appeared to identify the most biologically relevant and donor-specific TCRbeta repertoire. Biological reproducibility was not directly assessed, although technical replication error appeared to be minimal. The study was limited by small patient numbers, and the findings need validation in larger populations and under other immunosuppression protocols.

CDR1 and CDR2, looked up from the germline V gene, are MNHNS and SASEGT. Trimming at the junction amounts to 4 bases on V and 7 bases on J, and the germline ends lie 13 bases apart. There are 13 amino acids in the CDR3, from cysteine to phenylalanine inclusive. Only CDR3 DNA is held: 39 bases, read in frame from base 1. Comments on this clone: What this receptor recognizes is not known. No base-level quality is on record; no much larger clone is a single base apart.

The chain links TRBV6-1 with TRBJ1-2, with no confidently assigned D gene. Input material: Tregs from blood. This TCR was sampled from a human donor in good health. The nucleotide sequence is TGTGCCAGCAGTGTTTCAGATTTTAGTGGCTACACCTTC. Its coded protein is CASSVSDFSGYTF.